The TCR beta chain under discussion was sequenced for a study of prognosis after radiotherapy for stage I lung cancer. Background on the study: Each non-small cell lung cancer patient was deemed medically inoperable. Histology showed adenocarcinoma in around 12 patients versus squamous cell carcinoma in more than five. General study findings and limits: There was no determination made of whether the expanded TCR clones were tumor-specific.

Peripheral venous blood was drawn in approximately 5.9-milliliter volumes, with a draw taken at each of two separate time points. Two-round multiplex PCR amplified TCR beta CDR3 from genomic DNA. Each TRBV and TRBJ gene had its own primer in the first PCR round. TCRdb passed the multiplex PCR reads through MiXCR, listing each CDR3 protein once. Of under 50,000 distinct CDR3 sequences in the sample, less than 25% were seen once. Per the germline V gene, CDR1 is SGHTA and CDR2 is FQGTGA. V dropped 4 bases and J dropped 8; count of bases not matched to a gene: 4. The CDR3 has 14 residues. Many counts were recorded for this clonotype. Its antigen is unknown.

The sample was PBMCs, taken before or after stereotactic body radiation therapy (not recorded which). The J gene is TRBJ2-2, the V gene TRBV7-3, with 10 nucleotides matching TRBD1. The receptor was derived from a donor over 45 with non-small cell lung cancer. The CDR3 nucleotides are TGTGCCAGCAGCTCGACAGGGGGCAAAGGGGAGCTGTTTTTT. Translation: CASSSTGGKGELFF.